One sample yielded the 22 T cell receptor beta chains listed below, sequenced in a study of T cell changes during pregnancy in multiple sclerosis. Measured with immunoSEQ multiplex PCR; TCRdb has only the in-frame clones, and not every one. The sample contains approximately 51,000 clones, 94% of which appear only once. The specimen was CD4+ T cells from peripheral blood mononuclear cells, collected in the second trimester of pregnancy. All receptors derive from a female donor with multiple sclerosis, enrolled in a pregnancy study.

V usage is TRBV5-1 and J usage is TRBJ1-3, with D perhaps matching TRBD1 (6 bases). The length of the CDR3 is 16 residues. The V gene's germline CDR1 is SGHRS and CDR2 YFSETQ. V lost 4 bases and J lost 2, with 16 bases in between. The CDR3 protein is CASSETGGATGNTIYF. In DNA, the CDR3 is TGCGCCAGCAGCGAGACAGGTGGGGCGACTGGAAACACCATATATTTT.

The J gene is TRBJ2-5, the V gene TRBV2; perhaps TRBD1 as D (7 bases). The V gene's germline CDR1 is SNHLY and CDR2 FYNNEI. V dropped 10 bases and J dropped 4 bases, with 16 bases sitting between them. CDR3 length equals 13 residues. The DNA for the CDR3 is TGTGCCACCTCAGGGGGGCTACGAGAGACCCAGTACTTC. Residues: CATSGGLRETQYF.

This rearrangement joins TRBV5-6 to TRBJ1-2; 9 bases match TRBD1. CDR3 size: 16 residues. Germline V gene data show CDR1 as SGHDT and CDR2 as YYEEEE. With 4 bases clipped from V and 1 base from J, the junction kept 8 bases outside the gene matches. The CDR3 spells CASSPRGTGINYGYTF. In DNA, the CDR3 is TGTGCCAGCAGCCCCCGTGGGACAGGGATTAACTATGGCTACACCTTC.

The chain has TRBV19 and TRBJ2-2, with TRBD2 identical over 14 bases. With 3 bases clipped from V and 1 base from J, the junction kept 4 bases outside the gene matches. CDR1 and CDR2 (germline): LNHDA, SQIVND (reference sequence). The CDR3 has 18 residues. The CDR3 bases are TGTGCCAGTAGTATGGGACTAGCGGGGGCGCTGAACACCGGGGAGCTGTTTTTT. The encoded protein is CASSMGLAGALNTGELFF.

The chain has TRBV6-5 and TRBJ1-1, with D possibly matching TRBD1 (5 bases). Looked up from germline, CDR1 is MNHEY and CDR2 is SVGAGI. Trimming took off 7 bases at V and 1 base at J, with 13 bases between the two ends. This CDR3 region has 14 residues. DNA for the CDR3: TGTGCCAGCACCTGGACATCCTGGAACACTGAAGCTTTCTTT. It translates to CASTWTSWNTEAFF.

CDR3 DNA sequence: TGTGCCAGCAGCTTCAGGGGGCTACCGGGAAATGAAAACATTCAGTACTTC. It translates to CASSFRGLPGNENIQYF. The chain combines TRBV5-4 with TRBJ2-4; TRBD1 matches 8 bases. J gave up 5 bases and V 2 bases, and 12 bases lay outside the gene matches. The CDR3 is 17 residues long. Per germline, CDR1 SGHNT and CDR2 YYREEE (reference sequence).

This chain connects TRBV4-3 to TRBJ1-3, with 12 bases that match TRBD1. CDR3 size: 16 residues. Germline-derived CDR1 and CDR2 are LGHNA and YSLEER. V lost 3 bases, J lost 3 bases, and 3 bases stayed unmatched. The chain's CDR3 is CASSQGQGAGGNTIYF. CDR3 in DNA: TGCGCCAGCAGCCAGGGACAGGGGGCGGGTGGAAACACCATATATTTT.

This clone has only a few counts. CDR3 residues: CASSRQGKSTEAFF. CDR3 DNA sequence: TGTGCCAGCAGTCGACAGGGTAAGAGCACTGAAGCTTTCTTT. The chain links TRBV2 to TRBJ1-1; 7 positions agree with TRBD1. The CDR3 totals 14 residues. The trim removed 5 bases at V and 4 bases at J, leaving 7 bases unmatched. Germline CDR1 reads SNHLY; CDR2 reads FYNNEI.

This sequence joins TRBV18 and TRBJ2-6; 7 nucleotides line up with TRBD1. The CDR3 loop spans 16 amino acids. CDR1 and CDR2 from the germline V gene are KGHSH and LQKENI. V was pared by 1 base and J by 3 bases, with 3 bases of the junction left unmatched. The CDR3 sequence is CASSPQGAFGANVLTF. As DNA, the CDR3 is TGTGCCAGCTCACCACAGGGGGCTTTTGGGGCCAACGTCCTGACTTTC. Together with reference TRBV18 and TRBJ2-6, the CDR3 gives the full variable domain: NAGVMQNPRHLVRRRGQEARLRCSPMKGHSHVYWYRQLPEEGLKFMVYLQKENIIDESGMPKERFSAEFPKEGPSILRIQQVVRGDSAAYFCASSPQGAFGANVLTFGAGSRLTVL.

The sample holds one count of this clone. This chain links TRBV5-6 with TRBJ2-5; no clear D. Near its end, the DNA agrees better with TRBJ2-7, so the J call may be wrong. The CDR3 is 11 residues long. Germline-derived CDR1 and CDR2 are SGHDT and YYEEEE. The CDR3 is CASSLKHEQYF. The DNA of the CDR3 is TGTGCCAGCAGCTTGAAGCACGAGCAGTACTTC.

The V gene is TRBV7-2, the J gene TRBJ2-7; weak D call: TRBD2 (5 bases). This CDR3 spans 13 amino acids. V was shortened by 2 bases and J by 4 bases, with 9 bases between the two germline ends. Germline V gene data show CDR1 as SGHTA and CDR2 as FQGNSA. This CDR3 reads CASSLRGGYEQYF. CDR3 nucleotides: TGTGCCAGCAGCTTACGGGGTGGGTACGAGCAGTACTTC.

The chain couples TRBV5-1 to TRBJ2-1; 10 bases fit TRBD2. J gave up 4 bases and V 3 bases, and 4 bases lay outside the gene matches. This CDR3 has 15 amino acids. The germline V gene encodes CDR1 SGHRS and CDR2 YFSETQ. CDR3 region: CASSCLAGGYNEQFF. The CDR3 DNA reads TGCGCCAGCAGCTGCTTAGCGGGGGGATACAATGAGCAGTTCTTC. Using reference TRBV5-1 and TRBJ2-1 for the parts outside the CDR3, the full variable domain is KAGVTQTPRYLIKTRGQQVTLSCSPISGHRSVSWYQQTPGQGLQFLFEYFSETQRNKGNFPGRFSGRQFSNSRSEMNVSTLELGDSALYLCASSCLAGGYNEQFFGPGTRLTVL.

The chain couples TRBV6-5 to TRBJ2-6; D is possibly TRBD2 (5 bases). Germline V CDR1 and CDR2: MNHEY, SVGAGI. V dropped 9 bases and J dropped 2 bases, with 11 bases sitting between them. There are 14 residues in the CDR3. This CDR3 is CASGEGAGANVLTF. The CDR3 nucleotides are TGTGCCAGTGGAGAGGGAGCTGGGGCCAACGTCCTGACTTTC.

This rearrangement joins TRBV19 to TRBJ1-2; no firm D call. CDR3 length equals 16 residues. Trimming cost V 4 bases and J 5 bases, with 20 bases left between them. The germline CDR1 and CDR2 sequences are LNHDA and SQIVND (reference sequence). CDR3 sequence: CASSTRVFRRGYGYTF. As DNA, the CDR3 is TGTGCCAGTAGTACCCGGGTTTTCCGCCGCGGGTATGGCTACACCTTC.

This rearrangement joins TRBV4-3 to TRBJ2-6; D gene unclear. The CDR3 contains 15 residues. The germline V gene encodes CDR1 LGHNA and CDR2 YSLEER. V was cut by 3 bases and J by 4 bases, with 10 bases left in between. DNA of the CDR3: TGCGCCAGCAGCCAGGGCTGGTCCGGGGCCAACGTCCTGACTTTC. Encoded protein: CASSQGWSGANVLTF.

V usage is TRBV7-9 and J usage is TRBJ2-1, with D maybe TRBD1 (5 bases). The CDR3 is 16 amino acids. The germline gives CDR1 SEHNR, CDR2 FQNEAQ (reference sequence). Trimming left V 5 bases short and J 4 bases short, with 18 bases between. CDR3 DNA: TGTGCCAGCAGCCCTGACAGAGCCCCCAAGTACAATGAGCAGTTCTTC. Amino acids: CASSPDRAPKYNEQFF.

The rearrangement links TRBV4-3 to TRBJ1-2; no firm D call. This CDR3 spans 15 amino acids. The germline gives CDR1 LGHNA, CDR2 YSLEER. Trimming left V 0 bases short and J 8 bases short, with 16 bases between. The CDR3 here is CASSQESSVIGGYTF. The CDR3 nucleotides read TGCGCCAGCAGCCAAGAATCGTCAGTAATCGGGGGCTACACCTTC.

This chain uses TRBV9 with TRBJ2-3, with 10 bases identical to TRBD2. CDR1 is SGDLS and CDR2 is YYNGEE in the germline V gene. The CDR3 sequence is 18 residues long. Losses at the gene ends were 3 bases for V and 2 bases for J; bases not matched to a gene: 12. CDR3 sequence reads: CASSAQAGGLRVTDTQYF. In DNA, the CDR3 is TGTGCCAGCAGCGCCCAAGCGGGGGGGCTTCGGGTCACAGATACGCAGTATTTT. Filled out from reference TRBV9 and TRBJ2-3, the complete variable domain reads DSGVTQTPKHLITATGQRVTLRCSPRSGDLSVYWYQQSLDQGLQFLIQYYNGEERAKGNILERFSAQQFPDLHSELNLSSLELGDSALYFCASSAQAGGLRVTDTQYFGPGTRLTVL.

The chain recombines TRBV7-9 with TRBJ2-3, with 9 bases aligning to TRBD1. The CDR3 runs to 14 residues. Germline V gene sequence: CDR1 SEHNR, CDR2 FQNEAQ (reference sequence). V was pared by 1 base and J by 8 bases, with 4 bases of the junction left unmatched. This CDR3 is CASSLGQGGVTQYF. In DNA form, the CDR3 reads TGTGCCAGCAGCTTAGGACAGGGGGGAGTTACGCAGTATTTT.

The chain uses TRBV7-2 and TRBJ2-1; TRBD1 matches 9 bases. V gave up 5 bases and J gave up 1 base; unmatched junction bases: 6. Looked up from germline, CDR1 is SGHTA and CDR2 is FQGNSA. The CDR3 consists of 16 residues. CDR3 coding DNA: TGTGCCAGCAGCGCCTACGGGACAGGGTCCTACAATGAGCAGTTCTTC. The encoded protein is CASSAYGTGSYNEQFF.

The V gene is TRBV11-2, the J gene TRBJ2-3, with 9 bases that match TRBD2. This CDR3 is 16 amino acids long. Germline loops: CDR1 SGHAT, CDR2 FQNNGV. The V and J ends lost 1 base and 7 bases, in that order; junction bases with no gene match: 9. CDR3 protein: CASSLGVAGGQNTQYF. The CDR3 nucleotides read TGTGCCAGCAGCTTAGGGGTGGCGGGGGGGCAAAATACGCAGTATTTT.

Only a few counts were recorded for this clone. This sequence joins TRBV6-5 and TRBJ1-2; 7 bases are shared with TRBD1. The CDR3 runs to 14 residues. With 2 bases clipped from V and 6 bases from J, the junction kept 6 bases outside the gene matches. CDR1 is MNHEY and CDR2 is SVGAGI in the germline V gene. This CDR3 reads CASSYRQGWDGYTF. CDR3 in DNA: TGTGCCAGCAGTTACAGACAGGGTTGGGATGGCTACACCTTC.